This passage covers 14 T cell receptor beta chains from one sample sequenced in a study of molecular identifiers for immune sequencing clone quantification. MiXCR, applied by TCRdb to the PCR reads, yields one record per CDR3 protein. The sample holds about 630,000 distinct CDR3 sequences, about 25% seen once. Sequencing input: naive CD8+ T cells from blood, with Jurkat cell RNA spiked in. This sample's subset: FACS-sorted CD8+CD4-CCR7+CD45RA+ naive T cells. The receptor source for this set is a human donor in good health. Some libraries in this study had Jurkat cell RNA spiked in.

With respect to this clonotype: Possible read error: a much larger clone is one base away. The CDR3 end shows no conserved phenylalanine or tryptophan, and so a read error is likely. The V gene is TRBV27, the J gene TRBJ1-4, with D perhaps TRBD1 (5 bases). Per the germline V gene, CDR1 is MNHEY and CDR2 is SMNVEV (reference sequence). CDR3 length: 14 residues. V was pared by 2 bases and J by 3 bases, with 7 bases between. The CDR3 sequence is CASSLEGSNEKLFL. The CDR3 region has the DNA TGTGCCAGCAGTTTAGAGGGGTCTAATGAAAAACTGTTTCTT.

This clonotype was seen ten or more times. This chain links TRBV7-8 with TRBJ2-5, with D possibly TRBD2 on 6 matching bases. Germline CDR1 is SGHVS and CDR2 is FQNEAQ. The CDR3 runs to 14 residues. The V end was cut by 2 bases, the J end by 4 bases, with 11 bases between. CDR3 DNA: TGTGCCAGCAGCTTAAGCGGGCCTAGAGAGACCCAGTACTTC. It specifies CASSLSGPRETQYF.

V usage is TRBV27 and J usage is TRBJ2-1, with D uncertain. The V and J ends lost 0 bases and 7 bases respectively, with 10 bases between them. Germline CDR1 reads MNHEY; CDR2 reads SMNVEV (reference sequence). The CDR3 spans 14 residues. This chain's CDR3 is CASSLSIEWNEQFF. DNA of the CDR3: TGTGCCAGCAGTTTATCCATAGAATGGAATGAGCAGTTCTTC.

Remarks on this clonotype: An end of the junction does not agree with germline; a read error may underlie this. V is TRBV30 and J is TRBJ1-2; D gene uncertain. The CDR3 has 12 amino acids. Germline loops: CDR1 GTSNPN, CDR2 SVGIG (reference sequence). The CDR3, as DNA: TGTGCCTGGAGTGCCATCCACTACGGCTACACCTTC. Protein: CAWSAIHYGYTF. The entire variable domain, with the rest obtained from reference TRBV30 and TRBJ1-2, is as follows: SQTIHQWPATLVQPVGSPLSLECTVEGTSNPNLYWYRQAAGRGLQLLFYSVGIGQISSEVPQNLSASRPQDRQFILSSKKLLLSDSGFYLCAWSAIHYGYTFGSGTRLTVV.

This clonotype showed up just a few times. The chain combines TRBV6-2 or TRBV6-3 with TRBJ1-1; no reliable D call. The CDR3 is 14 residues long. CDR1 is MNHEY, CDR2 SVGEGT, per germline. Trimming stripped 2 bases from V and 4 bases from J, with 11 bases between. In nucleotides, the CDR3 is TGTGCCAGCAGTTACGGAGGTGTGCGCACTGAAGCTTTCTTT. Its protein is CASSYGGVRTEAFF.

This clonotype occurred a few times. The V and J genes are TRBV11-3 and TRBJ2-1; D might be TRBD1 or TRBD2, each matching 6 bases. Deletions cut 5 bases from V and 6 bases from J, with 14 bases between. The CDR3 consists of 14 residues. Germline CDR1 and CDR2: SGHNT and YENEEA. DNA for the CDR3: TGTGCCAGCAGCCCAGGGGCGGGGCCCAATGAGCAGTTCTTC. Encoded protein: CASSPGAGPNEQFF.

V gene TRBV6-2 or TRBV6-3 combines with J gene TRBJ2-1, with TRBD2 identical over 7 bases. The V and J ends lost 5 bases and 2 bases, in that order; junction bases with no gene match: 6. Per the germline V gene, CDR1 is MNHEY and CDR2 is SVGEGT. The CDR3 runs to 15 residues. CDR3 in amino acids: CASSPSGAPYNEQFF. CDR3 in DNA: TGTGCCAGCAGTCCAAGCGGGGCGCCCTACAATGAGCAGTTCTTC.

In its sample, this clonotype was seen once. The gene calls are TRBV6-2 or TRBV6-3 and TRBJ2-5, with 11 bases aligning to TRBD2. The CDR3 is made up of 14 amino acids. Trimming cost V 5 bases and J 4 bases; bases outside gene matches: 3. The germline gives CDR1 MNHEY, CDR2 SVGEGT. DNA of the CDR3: TGTGCCAGCAGTCCGACTAGCGGGACAGAGACCCAGTACTTC. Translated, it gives CASSPTSGTETQYF.

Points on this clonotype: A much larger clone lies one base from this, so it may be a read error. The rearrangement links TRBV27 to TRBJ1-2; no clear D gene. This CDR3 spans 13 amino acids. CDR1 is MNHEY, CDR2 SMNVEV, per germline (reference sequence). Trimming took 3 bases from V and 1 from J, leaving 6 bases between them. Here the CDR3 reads CASSLCGNYGYTF. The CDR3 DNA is TGTGCCAGCAGTTTGTGCGGTAACTATGGCTACACCTTC.

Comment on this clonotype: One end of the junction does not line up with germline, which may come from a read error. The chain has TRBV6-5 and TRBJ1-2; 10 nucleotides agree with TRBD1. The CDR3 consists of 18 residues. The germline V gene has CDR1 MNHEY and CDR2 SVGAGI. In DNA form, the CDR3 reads TGTGCCAGCAGTTCGCTCGGACAGGGGGGAAGTGGCTACTATGGCAACACCTTC. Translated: CASSSLGQGGSGYYGNTF.

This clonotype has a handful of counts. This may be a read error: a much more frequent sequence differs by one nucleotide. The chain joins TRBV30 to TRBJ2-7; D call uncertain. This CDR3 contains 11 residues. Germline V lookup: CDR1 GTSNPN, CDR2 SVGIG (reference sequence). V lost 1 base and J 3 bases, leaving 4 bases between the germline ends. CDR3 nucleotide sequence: TGTGCCTGGAGTGACTACTACGAGCAGTACTTC. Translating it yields CAWSDYYEQYF.

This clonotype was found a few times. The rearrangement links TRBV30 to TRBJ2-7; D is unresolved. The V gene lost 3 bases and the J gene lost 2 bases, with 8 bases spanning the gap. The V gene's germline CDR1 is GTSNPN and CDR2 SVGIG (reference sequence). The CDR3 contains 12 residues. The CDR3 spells CAWSSTTYEQYF. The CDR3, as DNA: TGTGCCTGGAGCTCGACAACCTACGAGCAGTACTTC.

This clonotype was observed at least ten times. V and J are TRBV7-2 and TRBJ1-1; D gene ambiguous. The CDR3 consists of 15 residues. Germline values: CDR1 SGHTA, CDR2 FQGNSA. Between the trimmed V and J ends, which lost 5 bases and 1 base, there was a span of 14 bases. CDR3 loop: CASSRVWVQNTEAFF. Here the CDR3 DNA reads TGTGCCAGCAGCCGGGTGTGGGTCCAGAACACTGAAGCTTTCTTT.

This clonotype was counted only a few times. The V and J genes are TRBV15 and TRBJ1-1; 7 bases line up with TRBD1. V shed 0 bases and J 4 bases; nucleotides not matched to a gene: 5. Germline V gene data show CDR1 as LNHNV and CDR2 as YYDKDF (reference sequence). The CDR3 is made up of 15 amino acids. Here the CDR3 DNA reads TGTGCCACCAGCAGAGATCGAGGGGGCGGCACTGAAGCTTTCTTT. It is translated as CATSRDRGGGTEAFF. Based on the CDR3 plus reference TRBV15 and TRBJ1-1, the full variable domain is DAMVIQNPRYQVTQFGKPVTLSCSQTLNHNVMYWYQQKSSQAPKLLFHYYDKDFNNEADTPDNFQSRRPNTSFCFLDIRSPGLGDTAMYLCATSRDRGGGTEAFFGQGTRLTVV.